A single sample is the source of the 21 T cell receptor beta chains below, sequenced in a study of control samples from healthy donors and cancer patients. The table came from immunoSEQ multiplex PCR; TCRdb's copy has only in-frame clones and leaves some out. The table records over 100,000 clones, 88% of them present only once. Sequencing was performed on blood. These receptor sequences come from a man aged 40-49 years in good health.

The rearrangement joins TRBV7-6 to TRBJ2-7; unclear D gene. Trimming took 5 bases from V and 2 from J, leaving 13 bases between them. Per germline, CDR1 SGHVS and CDR2 FNYEAQ. This CDR3 region has 14 residues. CDR3 nucleotides: TGTGCCAGCAGCGCCCCAGAGTCCACCTACGAGCAGTACTTC. Protein sequence: CASSAPESTYEQYF.

This chain links TRBV2 with TRBJ2-7, with TRBD2 identical over 10 bases. The germline V gene encodes CDR1 SNHLY and CDR2 FYNNEI. CDR3 length: 15 amino acids. Trimming removed 1 base from V and 5 bases from J; junction bases left unmatched: 5. In DNA form, the CDR3 reads TGTGCCAGCAGTGAAGAGGGACTAGCGAACCACGAGCAGTACTTC. Translation: CASSEEGLANHEQYF.

This chain links TRBV7-9 with TRBJ2-3; TRBD2 matches at 13 bases. With V trimmed by 5 bases and J by 6 bases, 5 bases remained unmatched. Germline CDR1 SEHNR, CDR2 FQNEAQ (reference sequence). The CDR3 contains 15 residues. The CDR3 is CASSIGTSGVDTQYF. CDR3 sequence (DNA): TGTGCCAGCAGCATCGGGACTAGCGGGGTTGATACGCAGTATTTT.

The rearrangement uses TRBV6-2 or TRBV6-3 and TRBJ2-2; D remains unclear. Germline CDR1 is MNHEY and CDR2 is SVGEGT. Trimming took off 0 bases at V and 4 bases at J, with 12 bases between the two ends. The CDR3 length is 16 residues. The DNA for the CDR3 is TGTGCCAGCAGTTACTCCACAGTGCTTCTCACCGGGGAGCTGTTTTTT. Translation: CASSYSTVLLTGELFF.

The V call is TRBV6-5, the J call TRBJ1-2, with 8 nucleotides matching TRBD1. CDR1 MNHEY and CDR2 SVGAGI come from the germline V gene. This CDR3 has 15 amino acids. V lost 4 bases, J lost 4 bases, and 8 bases stayed unmatched. CDR3 nucleotides: TGTGCCAGCAGTTTACCCGGACAGGGAAGCTATGGCTACACCTTC. This encodes CASSLPGQGSYGYTF.

This rearrangement joins TRBV5-1 to TRBJ2-3, with TRBD2 matching over 13 bases. This CDR3 region has 18 residues. Germline CDR1 SGHRS, CDR2 YFSETQ. J gave up 0 bases and V 2 bases, and 6 bases lay outside the gene matches. Written as DNA, the CDR3 is TGCGCCAGCAGCTTTCGGACTAGCGGGGGAACTAGCACAGATACGCAGTATTTT. This encodes CASSFRTSGGTSTDTQYF.

The CDR3 DNA reads as TGTGCCAGCAGCTTAGAACAGTCCTCCTACGAGCAGTACTTC. Translated: CASSLEQSSYEQYF. J is TRBJ2-7 and V is TRBV7-9; no reliable D call. CDR1 is SEHNR, CDR2 FQNEAQ, per germline (reference sequence). Trimming pared 1 base from V and 0 bases from J, leaving 7 bases between. CDR3 length: 14 residues.

The chain links TRBV7-9 to TRBJ2-7; 9 nucleotides line up with TRBD1. Trimming at V came to 2 bases and at J to 1 base, leaving 9 bases not matched to a gene. The CDR3 spans 17 residues. In germline, CDR1 is SEHNR, CDR2 FQNEAQ (reference sequence). CDR3 loop: CASSLYGQGQKSYEQYF. CDR3 DNA: TGTGCCAGCAGCTTATACGGACAGGGGCAAAAATCCTACGAGCAGTACTTC.

This sequence joins TRBV21-1 and TRBJ2-5; the tabulated D call, TRBD1, remains unverified against the DNA. TRBV21-1 is a pseudogene. CDR3 length equals 18 residues. CDR3 nucleotides: TGTGCCAGCAGCGGGGGGGACAGGGAGAGGCCACACGTAGAGACCCAGTACTTC. Protein: CASSGGDRERPHVETQYF.

The chain employs TRBV2 and TRBJ1-1; no firm D call. CDR1 SNHLY and CDR2 FYNNEI come from the germline V gene. The CDR3 is made up of 13 amino acids. V lost 1 base and J 3 bases, leaving 6 bases between the germline ends. As DNA, the CDR3 is TGTGCCAGCAGTGAAGATATGGACACTGAAGCTTTCTTT. The encoded protein is CASSEDMDTEAFF.

This clone appeared a few times. The J gene is TRBJ1-1, the V gene TRBV7-9; possibly TRBD1 for D (6 bases). Trimming took 4 bases from V and 11 from J, leaving 11 bases between them. Germline CDR1 SEHNR, CDR2 FQNEAQ (reference sequence). The CDR3 is 11 residues long. CDR3 nucleotides: TGTGCCAGCAGCTGGGGGCAGTTCGCTTTCTTT. It codes for CASSWGQFAFF.

The chain has TRBV25-1 and TRBJ1-4; 9 bases are a match to TRBD1. V shed 6 bases and J 8 bases; nucleotides not matched to a gene: 7. The CDR3 totals 14 residues. Germline-derived CDR1 and CDR2 are MGHDK and SYGVNS. The CDR3 DNA sequence: TGTGCCAGCAGGCCGGGACAGGGAGTAGAAAAACTGTTTTTT. Its translation: CASRPGQGVEKLFF.

The gene calls are TRBV5-4 and TRBJ2-2; 9 bases line up with TRBD2. The J segment lost 1 base and the V segment lost 4 bases, leaving 5 bases of the junction unmatched. Germline assignment: CDR1 SGHNT and CDR2 YYREEE (reference sequence). The CDR3 is 16 amino acids. CDR3 in amino acids: CASSPAGGLNTGELFF. In DNA, the CDR3 is TGTGCCAGCAGCCCAGCGGGGGGCCTGAACACCGGGGAGCTGTTTTTT.

J is TRBJ1-2 and V is TRBV29-1, with D unclear. The CDR3 length is 11 residues. Deletions cut 7 bases from V and 8 bases from J, with 14 bases between. Per germline, CDR1 SQVTM and CDR2 ANQGSEA. The chain's CDR3 is CSDDLVVGYTF. The CDR3, as DNA: TGCAGCGATGACCTGGTAGTCGGCTACACCTTC.

The J gene is TRBJ1-2, the V gene TRBV3-1 (or the pseudogene TRBV3-2), with 11 bases identical to TRBD1. Germline CDR1 and CDR2: LGHDT and YNNKEL (reference sequence). There are 14 residues in the CDR3. V lost 3 bases and J lost 8; bases outside the gene matches: 5. CDR3 DNA sequence: TGTGCCAGCAGCCACGATCGGACAGGGGGCGGCTACACCTTC. Translated: CASSHDRTGGGYTF.

The chain is built from TRBV29-1 and TRBJ2-7, with a weak D call TRBD1 (6 bases). The CDR3 length is 12 residues. CDR1 is SQVTM and CDR2 is ANQGSEA in the germline V gene. With 6 bases removed from V and 4 bases from J, the gap between germline ends came to 13 bases. CDR3 in amino acids: CSVGNREYEQYF. The CDR3 coding sequence is TGCAGCGTGGGGAACAGGGAATACGAGCAGTACTTC.

The V call is TRBV20-1, the J call TRBJ1-6; possible D gene TRBD1, 5 bases. Trimming cost V 3 bases and J 6 bases, with 15 bases left between them. Germline-derived CDR1 and CDR2 are DFQATT and SNEGSKA (reference sequence). The CDR3 is 15 residues long. CDR3: CSASSSGGSNSPLHF. CDR3 nucleotides: TGCAGTGCTAGTTCGTCCGGGGGTAGTAATTCACCCCTCCACTTT.

This clone has only one observation. The chain combines TRBV20-1 with TRBJ1-4, with no clear D. Germline assignment: CDR1 DFQATT and CDR2 SNEGSKA (reference sequence). The V gene lost 3 bases and the J gene lost 5 bases, with 10 bases spanning the gap. This CDR3 has 13 amino acids. The CDR3 protein is CSASPGINEKLFF. The CDR3, as DNA: TGCAGTGCTAGTCCGGGAATCAATGAAAAACTGTTTTTT.

The CDR3 sequence: CASSHNTDTQYF. CDR3 DNA: TGTGCCAGCAGCCACAACACAGATACGCAGTATTTT. The chain recombines TRBV14 with TRBJ2-3; D is ambiguous. The CDR3 length is 12 residues. Per germline, CDR1 SGHDN and CDR2 FVKESK. V gave up 3 bases and J gave up 2 bases, with 3 bases separating them.

This chain links TRBV7-9 with TRBJ2-7, with TRBD1 matching over 9 bases. Germline CDR1 SEHNR, CDR2 FQNEAQ (reference sequence). This CDR3 contains 16 residues. Trimming took 0 bases from V and 6 from J; bases not matched to a gene: 9. CDR3 loop: CASSLAGRQGGPEQYF. The CDR3 DNA is TGTGCCAGCAGCTTAGCAGGGCGACAGGGGGGACCCGAGCAGTACTTC.

The gene calls are TRBV30 and TRBJ1-2, with D maybe TRBD1 (5 bases). V was clipped by 4 bases and J by 6 bases, with 12 bases between them. Germline loops: CDR1 GTSNPN, CDR2 SVGIG (reference sequence). This CDR3 contains 12 residues. The CDR3, as DNA: TGTGCCTGGACGCAGGGTTCGGATGGCTACACCTTC. Translation gives CAWTQGSDGYTF.